This T cell receptor beta chain was obtained from a study of T cell responses to AZD1222 COVID-19 vaccine. Study-wide background: Some second doses came at about 4 weeks and others at about 12 weeks; these were pooled. General study results and limits: Clonal diversity was possibly underestimated, and white British individuals and females predominated among donors. Only a handful of people who got AZD1222 tested seropositive at baseline. Spike-specific TCR breadth rose after two AZD1222 doses, and depth rose as well.

Assay: immunoSEQ multiplex PCR; the TCRdb copy retains only in-frame clones and omits some. The data show some 110,000 clones, 85% to 95% seen once. Germline V gene data show CDR1 as LGHDT and CDR2 as YNNKEL (reference sequence). The CDR3 totals 17 residues. Losses at the gene ends were 4 bases for V and 6 bases for J; bases not matched to a gene: 10. Worth noting for this clone: As yet, its antigen is unknown.

This specimen consisted of peripheral blood, obtained on day 0 of AZD1222 vaccination. The chain couples TRBV3-1 (or the pseudogene TRBV3-2) to TRBJ2-1; 12 nucleotides align to TRBD2. The TCR originated in an adult in good health. The CDR3 nucleotides read TGTGCCAGCAGCCTCCCCCAGGGGACTAGCGGGTTCAATGAGCAGTTCTTC. It codes for CASSLPQGTSGFNEQFF.